The 16 T cell receptor beta chains listed next were all sequenced from one sample in a study of blood T cell repertoires in COVID-19. Profiling relied on immunoSEQ multiplex PCR, and the TCRdb table lists in-frame clones only, not all of them. Counted here are over 300,000 clones, roughly 90% occurring once; the ten biggest clones make up 0.95% to 1.5%. The material sequenced was peripheral blood. The receptors here all came from a man aged 40-49 years with acute or convalescent COVID-19.

V gene TRBV6-2 or TRBV6-3 combines with J gene TRBJ2-1, with D possibly being TRBD2 (7 bases). The CDR3 length is 15 residues. With 2 bases removed from V and 2 bases from J, the gap between germline ends came to 10 bases. The germline V gene has CDR1 MNHEY and CDR2 SVGEGT. The CDR3 loop is CASSYGGGPYNEQFF. The DNA of the CDR3 is TGTGCCAGCAGTTACGGGGGGGGCCCCTACAATGAGCAGTTCTTC.

The chain has TRBV24-1 and TRBJ2-3; the match to TRBD2 covers 12 bases. CDR1 is KGHDR and CDR2 is SFDVKD in the germline V gene. The CDR3 is 20 residues long. Trimming cost V 1 base and J 0 bases; bases outside gene matches: 10. CDR3 protein: CATSDLTSGGTSTSTDTQYF. As DNA, the CDR3 is TGTGCCACCAGTGATTTAACTAGCGGGGGGACATCAACTAGCACAGATACGCAGTATTTT.

V and J are TRBV6-6 and TRBJ2-5; D unresolved. V lost 2 bases and J 6 bases, leaving 13 bases between the germline ends. The length of the CDR3 is 14 residues. CDR1 and CDR2 from the germline V gene are MNHNY and SVGAGI (reference sequence). The CDR3 loop reads CASSYGESAKTQYF. CDR3 sequence (DNA): TGTGCCAGCAGTTACGGTGAATCCGCGAAGACCCAGTACTTC.

This clone appeared once. The genes are TRBV7-8 and TRBJ1-6, with TRBD1 matching 9 bases. Trimming at V came to 5 bases and at J to 2 bases, leaving 13 bases not matched to a gene. The CDR3 is 19 residues long. Germline V gene data show CDR1 as SGHVS and CDR2 as FQNEAQ. The CDR3 here is CASSLTGTGISTYNSPLHF. The CDR3 DNA reads as TGTGCCAGCAGCCTCACCGGGACAGGGATTAGCACCTATAATTCACCCCTCCACTTT.

The J gene is TRBJ2-1, the V gene TRBV28; D not resolved. This CDR3 contains 13 residues. Trimming took 3 bases from V and 7 from J, leaving 10 bases between them. From germline, CDR1 is MDHEN and CDR2 SYDVKM. CDR3 amino acids: CASSFGWANEQFF. The DNA for the CDR3 is TGTGCCAGCAGTTTCGGCTGGGCGAATGAGCAGTTCTTC.

The chain joins TRBV30 to TRBJ1-1; possible D gene TRBD1, 6 bases. The CDR3 loop spans 14 amino acids. V was cut by 5 bases and J by 3 bases, with 16 bases left in between. Germline lookup yields CDR1 GTSNPN and CDR2 SVGIG (reference sequence). CDR3 protein: CAWGEGEWDTEAFF. The CDR3, as DNA: TGTGCCTGGGGGGAGGGGGAATGGGACACTGAAGCTTTCTTT.

The V call is TRBV2, the J call TRBJ2-7, with a tentative D call TRBD2 (6 bases). Trimming took off 4 bases at V and 4 bases at J, with 11 bases between the two ends. Germline CDR1 and CDR2: SNHLY and FYNNEI. CDR3 size: 13 residues. The CDR3 protein is CASSVSGEYEQYF. In nucleotides, the CDR3 is TGTGCCAGCAGTGTGTCGGGGGAGTACGAGCAGTACTTC.

The chain carries TRBV5-1 and TRBJ2-2, with a tentative D call TRBD2 (6 bases). Germline assignment: CDR1 SGHRS and CDR2 YFSETQ. V lost 2 bases and J lost 3, with 17 bases in between. The CDR3 spans 17 residues. Here the CDR3 DNA reads TGCGCCAGCAGCTTCTTAGACGGGACTCGAGACACCGGGGAGCTGTTTTTT. Amino acid sequence: CASSFLDGTRDTGELFF.

This clone turned up a few times. The V call is TRBV19, the J call TRBJ1-1; 7 bases agree with TRBD1. The CDR3 runs 15 residues. V lost 6 bases, J lost 1 base, and 8 bases stayed unmatched. Per the germline V gene, CDR1 is LNHDA and CDR2 is SQIVND (reference sequence). The CDR3 sequence: CASSITGTANTEAFF. CDR3 sequence (DNA): TGTGCCAGTAGCATCACCGGGACAGCGAACACTGAAGCTTTCTTT. Complete variable domain (other parts from reference TRBV19 and TRBJ1-1): DGGITQSPKYLFRKEGQNVTLSCEQNLNHDAMYWYRQDPGQGLRLIYYSQIVNDFQKGDIAEGYSVSREKKESFPLTVTSAQKNPTAFYLCASSITGTANTEAFFGQGTRLTVV.

For the CDR3, the DNA is TGTGCCAGCTGCCGGTCGGGGAACACCGGGGAGCTGTTTTTT. It codes for CASCRSGNTGELFF. This sequence joins TRBV7-3 and TRBJ2-2; D call uncertain. The CDR3 is made up of 14 amino acids. Looked up from germline, CDR1 is SGHTA and CDR2 is FQGTGA. Trimming took off 8 bases at V and 1 base at J, with 11 bases between the two ends.

The V and J genes are TRBV4-1 and TRBJ1-5, with TRBD1 matching over 7 bases. The CDR3 runs to 17 residues. V shed 4 bases, J shed 0 bases, and the junction held 9 bases outside the gene matches. Germline CDR1 and CDR2: MGHRA and YSYEKL. CDR3 protein: CASSLDREQYSNQPQHF. DNA for the CDR3: TGCGCCAGCAGCCTAGACAGGGAACAATATAGCAATCAGCCCCAGCATTTT.

The count of this clone is one. The rearrangement links TRBV2 to TRBJ2-3; 9 bases map to TRBD1. There are 15 residues in the CDR3. Germline-derived CDR1 and CDR2 are SNHLY and FYNNEI. The V and J ends lost 6 bases and 3 bases, in that order; junction bases with no gene match: 7. The CDR3 bases are TGTGCCAGCAGCGTGGGACAGGGTGATACAGATACGCAGTATTTT. It translates to CASSVGQGDTDTQYF. The variable domain in full, completed from reference TRBV2 and TRBJ2-3, reads EPEVTQTPSHQVTQMGQEVILRCVPISNHLYFYWYRQILGQKVEFLVSFYNNEISEKSEIFDDQFSVERPDGSNFTLKIRSTKLEDSAMYFCASSVGQGDTDTQYFGPGTRLTVL.

The chain is built from TRBV7-9 and TRBJ2-1, with 11 bases fitting TRBD2. The V gene's germline CDR1 is SEHNR and CDR2 FQNEAQ (reference sequence). With V trimmed by 5 bases and J by 4 bases, 7 bases remained unmatched. The CDR3 consists of 16 residues. The CDR3 coding sequence is TGTGCCAGCAGCACAACGACTAGCGGGACTTACAATGAGCAGTTCTTC. It yields the protein CASSTTTSGTYNEQFF. The whole variable domain, filled in from reference TRBV7-9 and TRBJ2-1, reads DTGVSQNPRHKITKRGQNVTFRCDPISEHNRLYWYRQTLGQGPEFLTYFQNEAQLEKSRLLSDRFSAERPKGSFSTLEIQRTEQGDSAMYLCASSTTTSGTYNEQFFGPGTRLTVL.

The chain uses TRBV29-1 and TRBJ1-1, with D perhaps matching TRBD1 (5 bases). The CDR3 extends over 12 amino acids. Germline assignment: CDR1 SQVTM and CDR2 ANQGSEA. The V end was cut by 4 bases, the J end by 4 bases, with 10 bases between. CDR3 sequence (DNA): TGCAGCGTTGGCGCGGGGGGCACTGAAGCTTTCTTT. It encodes CSVGAGGTEAFF.

V usage is TRBV5-1 and J usage is TRBJ1-1; 9 bases line up with TRBD1. The CDR3 has 15 amino acids. V dropped 3 bases and J dropped 5; count of bases not matched to a gene: 8. Germline loops: CDR1 SGHRS, CDR2 YFSETQ. CDR3 nucleotide sequence: TGCGCCAGCAGCTGGGACAGGGAATTGGTGACTGAAGCTTTCTTT. Its translation: CASSWDRELVTEAFF.

The rearrangement uses TRBV7-9 and TRBJ2-3; D uncertain. The CDR3 contains 12 residues. Trimming left V 1 base short and J 14 bases short, with 13 bases between. Germline lookup yields CDR1 SEHNR and CDR2 FQNEAQ (reference sequence). The CDR3 nucleotides are TGTGCCAGCAGCTTAGGCCAGAATAGCCCGTATTTT. Translating it yields CASSLGQNSPYF. Full variable domain (outside the CDR3, taken from reference TRBV7-9 and TRBJ2-3): DTGVSQNPRHKITKRGQNVTFRCDPISEHNRLYWYRQTLGQGPEFLTYFQNEAQLEKSRLLSDRFSAERPKGSFSTLEIQRTEQGDSAMYLCASSLGQNSPYFGPGTRLTVL.